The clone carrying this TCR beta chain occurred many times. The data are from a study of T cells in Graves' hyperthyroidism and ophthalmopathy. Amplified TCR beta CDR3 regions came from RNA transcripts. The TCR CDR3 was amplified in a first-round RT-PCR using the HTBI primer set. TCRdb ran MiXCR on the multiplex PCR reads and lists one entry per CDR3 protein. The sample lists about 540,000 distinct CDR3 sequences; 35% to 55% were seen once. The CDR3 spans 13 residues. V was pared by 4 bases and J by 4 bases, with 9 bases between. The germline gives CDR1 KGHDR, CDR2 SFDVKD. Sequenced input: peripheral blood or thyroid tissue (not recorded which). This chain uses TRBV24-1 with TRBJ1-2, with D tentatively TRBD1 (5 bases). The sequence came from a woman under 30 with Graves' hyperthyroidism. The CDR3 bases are TGTGCCACCAGTGACGCAGACAGCTATGGCTACACCTTC. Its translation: CATSDADSYGYTF.